This T cell receptor (beta chain) was observed in a study of shared clonotypes between healthy human individuals. The J segment lost 4 bases and the V segment lost 8 bases, leaving 8 bases of the junction unmatched. The CDR3 runs to 13 residues. Germline V CDR1 and CDR2: ENHRY, SYGVKD. The authors distributed each subset's genomic DNA evenly over several immunoSEQ plates. Sequencing was performed on unsorted PBMC DNA using ten immunoSEQ deep assay plates. In the study's own analysis: Filtering differed since immunoSEQ provided only junctions, with no quality scores. The table came from immunoSEQ multiplex PCR; TCRdb's copy has only in-frame clones and leaves some out. That table gives V, J and clone size, and the DNA gave D and trimming. The sample yields 530,000 or so clones, 60% to 80% seen once. The donors, all of them Caucasian adults, lived in Nashville, Tennessee.

V gene TRBV10-3 combines with J gene TRBJ2-7; 7 bases align to TRBD1. The specimen sequenced was PBMCs. The receptor comes from a woman in her forties in good health. Some clones in this sample may be carry-over from other donors' samples. CDR3 amino acids: CAIGGQVQYEQYF. CDR3 bases: TGTGCCATCGGCGGACAGGTCCAATACGAGCAGTACTTC.